This T cell receptor beta chain was retrieved from a study of blood T cell repertoires in COVID-19. In Seattle, patients joined the study during active infection and were tracked longitudinally. Germline V gene data show CDR1 as WSHSY and CDR2 as SAAADI. Trimming took off 4 bases at V and 10 bases at J, with 11 bases between the two ends. The CDR3 has 13 amino acids. Per the authors' pipeline: It was from reference gene primer amplification that nucleated cell counts were estimated. Sequencing was performed with immunoSEQ multiplex PCR; in TCRdb, only in-frame clones are kept and a portion is missing. For V, J and clone size, that table is used; D and trimming come from the DNA. The table includes some 31,000 clones, about 84% detected once.

This clonotype was sampled from a man between 65 and 85 years old with COVID-19, enrolled during active disease. This chain connects TRBV10-2 to TRBJ1-6; D call uncertain. The sample was peripheral blood. This CDR3 is CASSALGISPLHF. For the CDR3, the DNA is TGCGCCAGCAGTGCCCTCGGGATATCACCCCTCCACTTT.